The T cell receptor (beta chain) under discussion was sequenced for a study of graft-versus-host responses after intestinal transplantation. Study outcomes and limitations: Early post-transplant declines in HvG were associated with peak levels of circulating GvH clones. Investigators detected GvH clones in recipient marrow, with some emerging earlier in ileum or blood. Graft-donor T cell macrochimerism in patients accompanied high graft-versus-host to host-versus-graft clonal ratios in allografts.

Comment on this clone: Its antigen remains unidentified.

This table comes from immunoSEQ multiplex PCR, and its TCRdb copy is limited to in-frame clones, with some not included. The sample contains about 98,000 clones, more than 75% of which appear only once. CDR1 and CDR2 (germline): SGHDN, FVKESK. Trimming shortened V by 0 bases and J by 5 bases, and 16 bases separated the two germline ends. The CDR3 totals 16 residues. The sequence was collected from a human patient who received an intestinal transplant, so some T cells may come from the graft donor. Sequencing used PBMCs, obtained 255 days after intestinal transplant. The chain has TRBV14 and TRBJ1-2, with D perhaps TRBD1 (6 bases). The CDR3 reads CASSQDGGQRPYGYTF. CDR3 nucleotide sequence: TGTGCCAGCAGCCAAGATGGAGGACAGAGGCCTTATGGCTACACCTTC.